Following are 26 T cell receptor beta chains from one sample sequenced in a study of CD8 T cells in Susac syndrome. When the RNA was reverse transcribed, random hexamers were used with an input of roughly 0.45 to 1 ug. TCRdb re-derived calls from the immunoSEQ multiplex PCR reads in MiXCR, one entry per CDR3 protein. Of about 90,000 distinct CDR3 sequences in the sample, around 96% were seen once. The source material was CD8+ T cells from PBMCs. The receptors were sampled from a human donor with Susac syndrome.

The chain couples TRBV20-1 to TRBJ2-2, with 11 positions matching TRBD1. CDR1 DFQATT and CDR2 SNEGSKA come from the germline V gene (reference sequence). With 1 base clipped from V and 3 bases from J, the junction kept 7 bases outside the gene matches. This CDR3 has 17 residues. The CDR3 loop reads CSARGPRDRGYTGELFF. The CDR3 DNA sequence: TGCAGTGCTAGAGGCCCCCGGGACAGGGGGTACACCGGGGAGCTGTTTTTT.

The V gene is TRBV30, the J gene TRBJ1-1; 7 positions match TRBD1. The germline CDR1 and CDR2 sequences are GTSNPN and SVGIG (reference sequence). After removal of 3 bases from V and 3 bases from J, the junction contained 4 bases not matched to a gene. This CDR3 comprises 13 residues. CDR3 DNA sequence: TGTGCCTGGAGGGACAGGCCGGACACTGAAGCTTTCTTT. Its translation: CAWRDRPDTEAFF.

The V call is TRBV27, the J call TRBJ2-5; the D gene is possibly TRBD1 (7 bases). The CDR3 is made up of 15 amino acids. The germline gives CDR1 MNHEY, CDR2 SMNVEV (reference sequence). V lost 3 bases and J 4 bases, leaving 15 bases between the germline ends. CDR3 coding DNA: TGTGCCAGCAGTTTTCAGGGGGGTATTGGAGAGACCCAGTACTTC. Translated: CASSFQGGIGETQYF.

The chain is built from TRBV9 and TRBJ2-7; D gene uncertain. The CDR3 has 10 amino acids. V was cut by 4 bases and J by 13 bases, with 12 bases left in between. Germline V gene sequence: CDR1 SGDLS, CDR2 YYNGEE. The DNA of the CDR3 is TGTGCCAGCAGCCCGAGCGTCTCCTACTTC. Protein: CASSPSVSYF.

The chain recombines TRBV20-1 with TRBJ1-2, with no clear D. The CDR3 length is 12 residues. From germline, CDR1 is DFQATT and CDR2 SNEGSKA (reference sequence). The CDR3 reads CSVVGGDQAYTF. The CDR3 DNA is TGCAGCGTCGTAGGCGGCGATCAAGCCTACACCTTC.

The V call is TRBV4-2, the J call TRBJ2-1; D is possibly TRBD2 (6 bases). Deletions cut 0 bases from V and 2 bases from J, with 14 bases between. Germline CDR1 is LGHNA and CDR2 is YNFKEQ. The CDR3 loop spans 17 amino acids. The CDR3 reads CASSQDSGRGTYNEQFF. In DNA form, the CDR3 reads TGTGCCAGCAGCCAAGATAGCGGCCGGGGAACCTACAATGAGCAGTTCTTC.

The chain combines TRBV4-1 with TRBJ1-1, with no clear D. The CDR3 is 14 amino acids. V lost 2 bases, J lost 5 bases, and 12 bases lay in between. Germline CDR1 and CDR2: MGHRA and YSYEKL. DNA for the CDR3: TGCGCCAGCAGCCAATTTACTAGGGCGACTGAAGCTTTCTTT. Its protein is CASSQFTRATEAFF.

CDR3 sequence (DNA): TGTGCCAGCAGGTCCTATGGCTACACCTTC. This translates into CASRSYGYTF. The J gene is TRBJ1-2, the V gene TRBV6-2 or TRBV6-3; D ambiguous. Trimming left V 6 bases short and J 4 bases short, with 3 bases between. The germline CDR1 and CDR2 sequences are MNHEY and SVGEGT. This CDR3 region has 10 residues.

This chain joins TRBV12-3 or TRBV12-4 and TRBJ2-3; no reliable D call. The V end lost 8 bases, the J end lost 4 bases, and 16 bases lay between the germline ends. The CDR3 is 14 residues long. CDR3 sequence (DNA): TGTGCCAGCGGGTTCCCCCCTGTTTCAGATACGCAGTATTTT. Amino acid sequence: CASGFPPVSDTQYF.

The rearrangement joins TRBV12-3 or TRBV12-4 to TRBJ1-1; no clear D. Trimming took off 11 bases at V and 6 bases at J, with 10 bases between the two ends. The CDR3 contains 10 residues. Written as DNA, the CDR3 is TGTGCCCCTGAGAGGGCTGAAGCTTTCTTT. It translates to CAPERAEAFF.

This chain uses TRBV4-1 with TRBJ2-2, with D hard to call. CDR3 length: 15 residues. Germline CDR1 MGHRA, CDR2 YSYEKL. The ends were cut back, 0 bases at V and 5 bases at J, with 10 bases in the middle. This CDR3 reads CASSQDGERTGELFF. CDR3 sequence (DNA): TGCGCCAGCAGCCAAGATGGAGAAAGGACCGGGGAGCTGTTTTTT.

The CDR3 sequence is CATSTPGANYGYTF. CDR3 bases: TGTGCCACCAGCACCCCAGGGGCTAACTATGGCTACACCTTC. J is TRBJ1-2 and V is TRBV15; D is possibly TRBD1 (6 bases). The CDR3 totals 14 residues. Trimming removed 4 bases at V and 0 bases at J, with 9 bases between. Germline-derived CDR1 and CDR2 are LNHNV and YYDKDF (reference sequence). The entire variable domain, with the rest obtained from reference TRBV15 and TRBJ1-2, is as follows: DAMVIQNPRYQVTQFGKPVTLSCSQTLNHNVMYWYQQKSSQAPKLLFHYYDKDFNNEADTPDNFQSRRPNTSFCFLDIRSPGLGDTAMYLCATSTPGANYGYTFGSGTRLTVV.

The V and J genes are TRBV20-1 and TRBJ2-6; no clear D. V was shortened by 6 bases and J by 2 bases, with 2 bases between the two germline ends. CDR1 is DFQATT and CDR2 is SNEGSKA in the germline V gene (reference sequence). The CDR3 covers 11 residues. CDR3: CSAAGANVLTF. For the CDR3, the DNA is TGCAGTGCAGCTGGGGCCAACGTCCTGACTTTC.

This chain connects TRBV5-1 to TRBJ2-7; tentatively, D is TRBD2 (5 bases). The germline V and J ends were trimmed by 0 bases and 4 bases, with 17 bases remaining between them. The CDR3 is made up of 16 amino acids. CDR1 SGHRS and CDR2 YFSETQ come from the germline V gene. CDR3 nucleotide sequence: TGCGCCAGCAGCTTGGCCCCCGCCCTAGCCGGATACGAGCAGTACTTC. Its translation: CASSLAPALAGYEQYF.

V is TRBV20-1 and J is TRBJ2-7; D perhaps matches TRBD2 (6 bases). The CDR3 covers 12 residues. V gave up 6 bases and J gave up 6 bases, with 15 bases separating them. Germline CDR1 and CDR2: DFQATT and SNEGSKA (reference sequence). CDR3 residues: CSAPPGDGEQYF. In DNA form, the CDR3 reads TGCAGTGCCCCGCCGGGGGATGGCGAGCAGTACTTC.

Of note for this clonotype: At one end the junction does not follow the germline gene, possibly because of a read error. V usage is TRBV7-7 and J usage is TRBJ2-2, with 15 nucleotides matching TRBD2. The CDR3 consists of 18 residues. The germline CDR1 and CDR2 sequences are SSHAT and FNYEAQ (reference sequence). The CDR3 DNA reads TGTGCTAGCAGCCCCCGGACTAGCGGGGGGGTGAACACCGGGGAGCTGTTTTTT. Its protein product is CASSPRTSGGVNTGELFF.

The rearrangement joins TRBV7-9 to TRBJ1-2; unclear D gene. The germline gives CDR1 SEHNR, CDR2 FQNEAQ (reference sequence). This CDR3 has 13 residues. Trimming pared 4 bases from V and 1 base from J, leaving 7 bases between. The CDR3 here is CASSSTLNYGYTF. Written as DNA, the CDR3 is TGTGCCAGCAGCTCGACACTTAACTATGGCTACACCTTC.

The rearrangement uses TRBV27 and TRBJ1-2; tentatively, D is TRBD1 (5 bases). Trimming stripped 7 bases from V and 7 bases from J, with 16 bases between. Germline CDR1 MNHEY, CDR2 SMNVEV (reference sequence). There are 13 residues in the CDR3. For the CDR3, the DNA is TGTGCCAGCAAGGATGGGGGATCCAGTGGCTACACCTTC. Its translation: CASKDGGSSGYTF.

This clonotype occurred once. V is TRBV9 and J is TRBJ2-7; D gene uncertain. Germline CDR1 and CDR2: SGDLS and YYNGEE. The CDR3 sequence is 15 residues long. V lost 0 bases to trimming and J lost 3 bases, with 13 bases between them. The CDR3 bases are TGTGCCAGCAGCGTAGGGGCGGAGACTCTCTACGAGCAGTACTTC. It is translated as CASSVGAETLYEQYF.

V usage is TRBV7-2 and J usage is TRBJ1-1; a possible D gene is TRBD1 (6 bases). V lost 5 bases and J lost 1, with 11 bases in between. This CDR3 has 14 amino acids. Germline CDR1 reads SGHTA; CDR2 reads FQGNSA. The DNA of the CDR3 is TGTGCCAGCAGCATCACGGGACAGAACACTGAAGCTTTCTTT. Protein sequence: CASSITGQNTEAFF.

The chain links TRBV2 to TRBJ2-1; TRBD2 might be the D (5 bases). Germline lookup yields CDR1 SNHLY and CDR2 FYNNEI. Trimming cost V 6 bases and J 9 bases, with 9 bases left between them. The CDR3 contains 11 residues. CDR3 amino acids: CASRAGGEQFF. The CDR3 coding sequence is TGTGCCAGCAGGGCGGGCGGTGAGCAGTTCTTC. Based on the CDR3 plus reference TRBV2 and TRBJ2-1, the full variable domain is EPEVTQTPSHQVTQMGQEVILRCVPISNHLYFYWYRQILGQKVEFLVSFYNNEISEKSEIFDDQFSVERPDGSNFTLKIRSTKLEDSAMYFCASRAGGEQFFGPGTRLTVL.

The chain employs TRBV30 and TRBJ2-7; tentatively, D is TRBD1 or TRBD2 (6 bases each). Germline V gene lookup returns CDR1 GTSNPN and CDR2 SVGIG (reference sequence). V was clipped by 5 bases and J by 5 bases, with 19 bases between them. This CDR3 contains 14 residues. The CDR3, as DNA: TGTGCCTGGGGTAGGGGGGCTGATCCGGACGAGCAGTACTTC. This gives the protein CAWGRGADPDEQYF.

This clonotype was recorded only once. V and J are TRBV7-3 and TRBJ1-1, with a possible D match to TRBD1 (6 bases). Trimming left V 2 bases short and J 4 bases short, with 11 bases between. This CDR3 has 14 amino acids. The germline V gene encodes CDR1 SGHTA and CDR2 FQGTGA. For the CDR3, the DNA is TGTGCCAGCAGCTTAGGGGGCGCGGGCACTGAAGCTTTCTTT. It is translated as CASSLGGAGTEAFF.

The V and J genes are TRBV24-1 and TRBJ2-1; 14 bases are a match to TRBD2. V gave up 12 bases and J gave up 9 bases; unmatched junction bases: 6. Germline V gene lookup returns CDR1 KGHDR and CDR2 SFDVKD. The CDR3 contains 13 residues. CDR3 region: CAAKTSGGGEQFF. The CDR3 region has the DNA TGTGCCGCTAAGACTAGCGGGGGGGGTGAGCAGTTCTTC.

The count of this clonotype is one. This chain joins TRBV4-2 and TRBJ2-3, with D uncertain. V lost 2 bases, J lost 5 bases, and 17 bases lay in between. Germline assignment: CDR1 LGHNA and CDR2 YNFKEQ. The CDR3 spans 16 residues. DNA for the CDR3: TGTGCCAGCAGCCAACGCCCGGGTTCCTGGGGAGATACGCAGTATTTT. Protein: CASSQRPGSWGDTQYF.

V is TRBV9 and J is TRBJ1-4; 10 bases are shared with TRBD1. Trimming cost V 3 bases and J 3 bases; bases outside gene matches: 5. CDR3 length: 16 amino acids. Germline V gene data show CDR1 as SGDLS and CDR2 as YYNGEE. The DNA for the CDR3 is TGTGCCAGCAGCGCCGGACAGGGGGTGGCTAATGAAAAACTGTTTTTT. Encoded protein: CASSAGQGVANEKLFF. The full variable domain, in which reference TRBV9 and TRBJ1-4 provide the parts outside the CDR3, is DSGVTQTPKHLITATGQRVTLRCSPRSGDLSVYWYQQSLDQGLQFLIQYYNGEERAKGNILERFSAQQFPDLHSELNLSSLELGDSALYFCASSAGQGVANEKLFFGSGTQLSVL.